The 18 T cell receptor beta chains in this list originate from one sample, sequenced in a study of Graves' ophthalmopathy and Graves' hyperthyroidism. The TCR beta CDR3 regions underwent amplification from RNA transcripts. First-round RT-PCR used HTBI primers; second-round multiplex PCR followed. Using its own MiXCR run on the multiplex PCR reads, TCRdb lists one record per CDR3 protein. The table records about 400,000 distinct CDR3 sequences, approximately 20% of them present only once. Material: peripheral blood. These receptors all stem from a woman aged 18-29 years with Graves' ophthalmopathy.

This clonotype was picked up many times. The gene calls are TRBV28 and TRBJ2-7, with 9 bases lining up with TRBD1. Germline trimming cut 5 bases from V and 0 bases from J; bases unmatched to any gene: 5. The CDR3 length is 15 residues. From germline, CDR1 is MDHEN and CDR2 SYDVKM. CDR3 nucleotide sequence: TGTGCCAGCAGTCTTCTGACAGGGGGCTCCTACGAGCAGTACTTC. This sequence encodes CASSLLTGGSYEQYF.

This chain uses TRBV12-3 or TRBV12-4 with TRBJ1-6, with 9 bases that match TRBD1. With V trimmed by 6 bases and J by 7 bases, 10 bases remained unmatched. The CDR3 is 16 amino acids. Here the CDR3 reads CASRTGTGPGNSPLHF. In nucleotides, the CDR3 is TGTGCCAGCAGAACCGGGACAGGGCCCGGGAATTCACCCCTCCACTTT.

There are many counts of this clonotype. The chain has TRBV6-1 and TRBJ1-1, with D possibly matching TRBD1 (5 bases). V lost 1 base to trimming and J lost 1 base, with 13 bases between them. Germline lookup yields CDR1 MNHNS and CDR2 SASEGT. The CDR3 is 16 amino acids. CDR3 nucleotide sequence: TGTGCCAGCAGTGAAGAATCGGGACTTAAGAACACTGAAGCTTTCTTT. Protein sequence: CASSEESGLKNTEAFF.

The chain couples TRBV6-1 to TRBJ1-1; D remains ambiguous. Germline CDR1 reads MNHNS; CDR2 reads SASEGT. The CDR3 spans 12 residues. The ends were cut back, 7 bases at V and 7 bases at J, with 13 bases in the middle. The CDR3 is CASIICLCEAFF. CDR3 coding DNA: TGTGCCAGCATCATTTGTTTGTGTGAAGCTTTCTTT.

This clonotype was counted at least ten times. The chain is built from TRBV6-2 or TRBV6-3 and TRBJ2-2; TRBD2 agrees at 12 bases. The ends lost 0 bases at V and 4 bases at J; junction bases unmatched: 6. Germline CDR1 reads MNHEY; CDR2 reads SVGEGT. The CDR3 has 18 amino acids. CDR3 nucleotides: TGTGCCAGCAGTTACTCAGGACTAGCGGGAAGCGTCACCGGGGAGCTGTTTTTT. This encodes CASSYSGLAGSVTGELFF.

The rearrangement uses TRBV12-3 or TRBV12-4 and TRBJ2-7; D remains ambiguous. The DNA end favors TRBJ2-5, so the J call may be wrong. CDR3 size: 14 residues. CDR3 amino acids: CASSFGVVQETQYF. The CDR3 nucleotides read TGTGCCAGCAGTTTCGGAGTAGTCCAAGAGACCCAGTACTTC.

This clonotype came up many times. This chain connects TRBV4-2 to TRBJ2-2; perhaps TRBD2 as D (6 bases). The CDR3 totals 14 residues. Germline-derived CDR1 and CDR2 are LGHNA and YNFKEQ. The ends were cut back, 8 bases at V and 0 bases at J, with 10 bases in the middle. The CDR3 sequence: CASRREPNTGELFF. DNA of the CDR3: TGTGCCAGCCGCCGGGAGCCGAACACCGGGGAGCTGTTTTTT.

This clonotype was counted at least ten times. CDR3 DNA: TGTGCCAGCAAAAGAGGGGGTGAAGGGGATGGCTACACCTTC. It specifies CASKRGGEGDGYTF. V gene TRBV6-2 or TRBV6-3 combines with J gene TRBJ1-2; TRBD1 might be the D (6 bases). This CDR3 has 14 amino acids. Trimming shortened V by 7 bases and J by 6 bases, and 18 bases separated the two germline ends. Germline CDR1 is MNHEY and CDR2 is SVGEGT.

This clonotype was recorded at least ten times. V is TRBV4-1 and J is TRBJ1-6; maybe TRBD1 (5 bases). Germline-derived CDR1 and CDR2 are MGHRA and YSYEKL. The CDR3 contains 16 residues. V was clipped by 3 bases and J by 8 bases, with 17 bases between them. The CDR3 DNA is TGCGCCAGCAGCCACCTCAGACCGGGGGGGGATTCACCCCTCCACTTT. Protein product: CASSHLRPGGDSPLHF.

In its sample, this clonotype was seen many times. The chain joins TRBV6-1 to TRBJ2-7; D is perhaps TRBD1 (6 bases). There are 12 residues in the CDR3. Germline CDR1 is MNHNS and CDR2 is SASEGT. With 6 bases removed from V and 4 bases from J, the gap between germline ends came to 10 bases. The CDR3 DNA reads TGTGCCAGCAGCCAAGGACAGTACGAGCAGTACTTC. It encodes CASSQGQYEQYF.

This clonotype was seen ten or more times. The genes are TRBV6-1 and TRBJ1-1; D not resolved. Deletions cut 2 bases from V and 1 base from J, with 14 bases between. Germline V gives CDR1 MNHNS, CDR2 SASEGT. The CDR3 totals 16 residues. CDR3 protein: CASSEYMGRPNTEAFF. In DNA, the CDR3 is TGTGCCAGCAGTGAATACATGGGCAGGCCGAACACTGAAGCTTTCTTT.

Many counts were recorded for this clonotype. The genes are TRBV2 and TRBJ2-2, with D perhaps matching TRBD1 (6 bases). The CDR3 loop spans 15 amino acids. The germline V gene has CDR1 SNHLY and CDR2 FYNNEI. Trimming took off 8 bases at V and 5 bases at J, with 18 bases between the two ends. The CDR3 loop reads CASLRQVPSTGELFF. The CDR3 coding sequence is TGTGCCAGCCTCCGACAGGTCCCTTCAACCGGGGAGCTGTTTTTT.

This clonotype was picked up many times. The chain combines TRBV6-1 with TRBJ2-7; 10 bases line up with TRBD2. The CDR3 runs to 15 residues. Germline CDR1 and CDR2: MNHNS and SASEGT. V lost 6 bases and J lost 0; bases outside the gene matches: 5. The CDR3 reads CASRDSGGFSYEQYF. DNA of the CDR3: TGTGCCAGCAGGGATAGCGGGGGGTTCTCCTACGAGCAGTACTTC.

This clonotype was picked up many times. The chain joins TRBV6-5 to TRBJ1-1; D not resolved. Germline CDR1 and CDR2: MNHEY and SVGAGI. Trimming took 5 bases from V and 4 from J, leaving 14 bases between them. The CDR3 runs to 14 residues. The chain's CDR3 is CASSLREYGTEAFF. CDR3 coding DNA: TGTGCCAGCAGTCTACGGGAGTATGGCACTGAAGCTTTCTTT.

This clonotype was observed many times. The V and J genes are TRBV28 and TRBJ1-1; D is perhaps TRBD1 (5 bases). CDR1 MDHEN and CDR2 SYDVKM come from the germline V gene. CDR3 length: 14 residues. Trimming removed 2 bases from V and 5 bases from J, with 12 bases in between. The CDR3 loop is CASSLSGGYTEAFF. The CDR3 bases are TGTGCCAGCAGTTTAAGCGGGGGATATACTGAAGCTTTCTTT.

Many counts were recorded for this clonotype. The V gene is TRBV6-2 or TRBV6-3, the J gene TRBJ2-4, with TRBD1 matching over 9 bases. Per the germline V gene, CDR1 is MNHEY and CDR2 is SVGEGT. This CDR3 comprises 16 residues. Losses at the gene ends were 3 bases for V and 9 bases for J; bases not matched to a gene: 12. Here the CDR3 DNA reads TGTGCCAGCAGTTATCTCACCCGGGACAGGGTGAGCATTCAGTACTTC. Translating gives CASSYLTRDRVSIQYF.

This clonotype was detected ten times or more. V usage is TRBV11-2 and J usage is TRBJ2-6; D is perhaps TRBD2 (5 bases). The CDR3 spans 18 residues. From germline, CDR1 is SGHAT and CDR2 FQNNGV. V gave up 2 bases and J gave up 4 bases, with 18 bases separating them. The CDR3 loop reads CASSLQVTPGRGANVLTF. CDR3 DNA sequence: TGTGCCAGCAGCTTACAGGTTACTCCGGGGAGAGGGGCCAACGTCCTGACTTTC.

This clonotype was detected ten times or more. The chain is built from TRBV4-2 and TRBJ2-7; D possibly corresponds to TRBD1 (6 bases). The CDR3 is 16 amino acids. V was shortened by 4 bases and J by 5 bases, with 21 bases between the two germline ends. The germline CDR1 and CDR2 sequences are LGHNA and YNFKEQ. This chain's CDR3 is CASSRLGLEGVNEQYF. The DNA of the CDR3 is TGTGCCAGCAGCCGCCTGGGGTTAGAGGGGGTCAACGAGCAGTACTTC.